This TCR beta chain was recovered during a study of blood T cell repertoires in COVID-19 (dated by TCRdb to 2020 to 2021). At the level of the whole study: The collaborator samples originated in the United States, Italy and Spain and spanned the acute and convalescent phases of COVID-19. The dataset comprised deeply sampled blood TCRbeta repertoires from subjects exposed to, actively infected with, or recovered from COVID-19. A de-identified subject ID, COVID-19 status, age in years and sex were almost always included in the sample metadata. The prospective study material was composed of cDNA or gDNA derived from T cells, B-cell-depleted T cells, or PBMCs. The repertoires were released in a freely available public database meant as a resource for research on the immune response to SARS-CoV-2. HLA class I and class II types, where available, came from metadata supplied by the sample provider rather than from assay-based typing. Samples were obtained from the ongoing ImmuneRACE study (first 160 participants) and from roughly 1,300 subjects provided by 6 global collaborators. General findings and caveats noted by the study authors: Clinical and demographic metadata were provided uncurated, with the amount varying by source and participant.

Worth noting for this clone: This receptor's antigen is unknown. No per-base quality is available; no much larger clone lies one base away.

At one collaborating source in Seattle, patients were enrolled during active infection and were followed longitudinally through the course of disease. Each collaborating institution followed its own protocols to collect whole blood in K2EDTA tubes. For TCRbeta analysis, collaborators shipped samples as frozen whole blood, isolated PBMCs, or DNA extracted from either of those sample types. The CDR3 runs 13 amino acids, cysteine and phenylalanine included. The kept DNA is CDR3 alone, 39 bases in frame from the first base. Trimming at the junction amounts to 6 bases on V and 4 bases on J, and the germline ends lie 13 bases apart. Reading the germline V gene gives CDR1 SGHDT and CDR2 YYEEEE. The immunoSEQ Assay, a bias-controlled multiplex PCR, was used to amplify TCRbeta CDR3 regions from genomic DNA. From the authors' description of their analysis: Nucleated cell counts per sample were estimated from amplification of reference gene primers within the assay. Sequence reads were collapsed and filtered to measure the absolute abundance of every unique TCRbeta CDR3 rearrangement. Productive Simpson clonality was computed per sample as the square root of Simpson's diversity index over productive rearrangements. This is the immuneACCESS table as TCRdb keeps it, with only in-frame sequences that have V and J called. A part of the clones is gone; compared with another copy, unresolved V genes explain less than half, and the rest is unexplained. V and J calls and clone size follow that table, whereas D and trimming were derived from the DNA. The sample profile shows under 200,000 clones; roughly three quarters of them were found once. Almost 6% of the sample comes from the top ten.

The rearranged chain carries TRBV5-6 and TRBJ1-2, with TRBD1 tentatively as D gene (6 bases match). The sequence was collected from a woman in her forties with COVID-19, enrolled during active disease. The sample comprised peripheral blood. Here is the DNA: TGTGCCAGCATCATCAGGGGTAGCTATGGCTACACCTTC. Its product reads: CASIIRGSYGYTF.